One sample yielded the 8 T cell receptor beta chains listed below, sequenced in a study of cytomegalovirus exposure and HLA in healthy donors. The primer mix had 60 Vbeta and 13 Jbeta primers. TCRdb keeps only in-frame clones here, not all; method: immunoSEQ multiplex PCR. Among around 150,000 clones listed, over 70% were seen once. What was sequenced was PBMCs. These receptors were obtained from a woman in her thirties in good health and CMV-seronegative.

This clone was found once. V gene TRBV7-2 combines with J gene TRBJ2-7, with a weak D call TRBD2 (5 bases). V lost 0 bases and J 3 bases, leaving 12 bases between the germline ends. Germline V gene sequence: CDR1 SGHTA, CDR2 FQGNSA. The CDR3 has 15 residues. The CDR3 sequence is CASSLARAVYYEQYF. Written as DNA, the CDR3 is TGTGCCAGCAGCTTAGCGAGGGCGGTTTACTACGAGCAGTACTTC.

The gene calls are TRBV5-4 and TRBJ2-2, with TRBD1 identical over 10 bases. Germline V CDR1 and CDR2: SGHNT, YYREEE (reference sequence). Trimming removed 0 bases from V and 5 bases from J; junction bases left unmatched: 1. The CDR3 runs to 15 residues. The CDR3 here is CASSLGGQGTGELFF. CDR3 DNA: TGTGCCAGCAGCTTGGGGGGACAGGGGACCGGGGAGCTGTTTTTT.

This chain connects TRBV19 to TRBJ2-7, with a tentative D call TRBD2 (5 bases). CDR1 and CDR2 from the germline V gene are LNHDA and SQIVND (reference sequence). CDR3 length equals 12 residues. With 8 bases removed from V and 3 bases from J, the gap between germline ends came to 11 bases. The CDR3 loop is CASRGQSYEQYF. Here the CDR3 DNA reads TGTGCCAGTCGAGGGCAGAGCTACGAGCAGTACTTC.

The chain links TRBV20-1 to TRBJ2-5, with D possibly TRBD2 on 5 matching bases. Germline V gene lookup returns CDR1 DFQATT and CDR2 SNEGSKA (reference sequence). Trimming left V 8 bases short and J 4 bases short, with 11 bases between. There are 11 residues in the CDR3. The CDR3 nucleotides read TGCAGTCCATTGGGGAGAGAGACCCAGTACTTC. Its protein is CSPLGRETQYF.

The genes are TRBV14 and TRBJ2-7; 8 positions agree with TRBD1. The CDR3 sequence is 16 residues long. J was trimmed by 0 bases and V by 3 bases; bases with no gene match: 7. The germline CDR1 and CDR2 sequences are SGHDN and FVKESK. CDR3 in amino acids: CASSQAGTGVSYEQYF. The CDR3 region has the DNA TGTGCCAGCAGCCAGGCTGGGACAGGAGTCTCCTACGAGCAGTACTTC.

This clone was seen just once. This sequence joins TRBV28 and TRBJ1-2; a possible D gene is TRBD1 (6 bases). The length of the CDR3 is 16 residues. CDR1 MDHEN and CDR2 SYDVKM come from the germline V gene. Trimming took 2 bases from V and 0 from J, leaving 13 bases between them. As DNA, the CDR3 is TGTGCCAGCAGTTTAAAACAGGGTACCGCTAACTATGGCTACACCTTC. This codes for CASSLKQGTANYGYTF.

The chain couples TRBV7-9 to TRBJ2-7; weak D call: TRBD1 (7 bases). The germline CDR1 and CDR2 sequences are SEHNR and FQNEAQ (reference sequence). The CDR3 totals 17 residues. Trimming stripped 5 bases from V and 2 bases from J, with 22 bases between. The CDR3 DNA sequence: TGTGCCAGCAGCCCCGGAGGGCGACAGGGATACACCTACGAGCAGTACTTC. It translates to CASSPGGRQGYTYEQYF. Complete variable domain (other parts from reference TRBV7-9 and TRBJ2-7): DTGVSQNPRHKITKRGQNVTFRCDPISEHNRLYWYRQTLGQGPEFLTYFQNEAQLEKSRLLSDRFSAERPKGSFSTLEIQRTEQGDSAMYLCASSPGGRQGYTYEQYFGPGTRLTVT.

This chain links TRBV18 with TRBJ2-2, with 9 bases fitting TRBD2. CDR3 length: 16 amino acids. CDR1 KGHSH and CDR2 LQKENI come from the germline V gene. The junction had 11 bases not matched to a gene; V was cut back by 6 bases and J by 6 bases. The CDR3 sequence: CASSPVAGAPPGELFF. DNA of the CDR3: TGTGCCAGCTCCCCCGTAGCGGGGGCCCCCCCCGGGGAGCTGTTTTTT. The full variable domain, its missing parts supplied by reference TRBV18 and TRBJ2-2, is NAGVMQNPRHLVRRRGQEARLRCSPMKGHSHVYWYRQLPEEGLKFMVYLQKENIIDESGMPKERFSAEFPKEGPSILRIQQVVRGDSAAYFCASSPVAGAPPGELFFGEGSRLTVL.